Presented here are 3 T cell receptor beta chains from one specimen sequenced in a study of cytomegalovirus exposure and HLA in healthy donors. PCR involved 60 Vbeta and 13 Jbeta primers. Generated by immunoSEQ multiplex PCR, the TCRdb table keeps only in-frame clones and is missing some. The data show approximately 190,000 clones, 70% seen once. Sequencing was done on a sample of PBMCs. The source of these receptors is a man in his forties in good health and CMV-seropositive.

The rearrangement links TRBV5-1 to TRBJ2-5; 7 nucleotides align to TRBD2. Per germline, CDR1 SGHRS and CDR2 YFSETQ. The V and J ends lost 5 bases and 3 bases, in that order; junction bases with no gene match: 10. The CDR3 extends over 15 amino acids. The CDR3 protein is CASRRDGGKEETQYF. CDR3 nucleotides: TGCGCCAGCAGAAGGGACGGGGGGAAGGAAGAGACCCAGTACTTC.

The rearrangement uses TRBV7-2 and TRBJ2-2; TRBD1 agrees at 8 bases. The length of the CDR3 is 15 residues. The germline V gene has CDR1 SGHTA and CDR2 FQGNSA. V was pared by 2 bases and J by 7 bases, with 6 bases of the junction left unmatched. CDR3 sequence: CASSLQQGVGGELFF. The CDR3 nucleotides are TGTGCCAGCAGCTTACAACAGGGGGTTGGCGGGGAGCTGTTTTTT.

The V gene is TRBV6-5, the J gene TRBJ1-1; 10 bases are shared with TRBD1. This CDR3 comprises 13 residues. Germline CDR1 and CDR2: MNHEY and SVGAGI. Trimming took 7 bases from V and 11 from J; bases not matched to a gene: 10. The chain's CDR3 is CASTRQGAKRAFF. For the CDR3, the DNA is TGTGCCAGCACACGACAGGGGGCCAAGCGGGCTTTCTTT.